This T cell receptor (beta chain) was captured by sequencing in a study of Graves' ophthalmopathy and Graves' hyperthyroidism. Study-wide background: Peripheral blood was obtained at first diagnosis, ahead of any treatment.

RNA transcripts served as template for amplifying TCR beta CDR3 sequences. An initial RT-PCR round employing HTBI primers preceded a second-round multiplex PCR. TCRdb reprocessed the multiplex PCR reads via MiXCR and lists one record per CDR3 protein. This table has about 620,000 distinct CDR3 sequences, 22% appearing once. The receptor was derived from a woman between 18 and 29 years old with stable Graves' hyperthyroidism. Some clones in this sample may be carry-over from other donors' samples. The specimen sequenced was peripheral blood.

The CDR3 DNA reads as TGTGCCAGCAGTGAAGGTATGGATTACGAGCAGTACTTC. Protein: CASSEGMDYEQYF. The chain carries TRBV6-1 and TRBJ2-7; D ambiguous. Looked up from germline, CDR1 is MNHNS and CDR2 is SASEGT. This CDR3 is built from 13 residues. V was cut by 1 base and J by 4 bases, with 8 bases left in between.